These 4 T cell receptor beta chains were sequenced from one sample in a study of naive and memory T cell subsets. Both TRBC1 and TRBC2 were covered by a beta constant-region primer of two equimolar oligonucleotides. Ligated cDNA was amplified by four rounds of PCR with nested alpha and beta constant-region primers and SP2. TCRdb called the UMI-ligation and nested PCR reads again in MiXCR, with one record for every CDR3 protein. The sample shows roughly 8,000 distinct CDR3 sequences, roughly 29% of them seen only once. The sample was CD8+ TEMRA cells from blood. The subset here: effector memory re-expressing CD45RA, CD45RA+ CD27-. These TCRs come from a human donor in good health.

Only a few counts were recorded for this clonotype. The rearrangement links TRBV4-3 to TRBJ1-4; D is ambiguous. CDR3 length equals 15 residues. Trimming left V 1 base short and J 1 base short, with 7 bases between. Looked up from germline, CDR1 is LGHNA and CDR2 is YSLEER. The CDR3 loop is CASSQVLRTNEKLFF. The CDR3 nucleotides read TGCGCCAGCAGCCAAGTACTAAGAACTAATGAAAAACTGTTTTTT.

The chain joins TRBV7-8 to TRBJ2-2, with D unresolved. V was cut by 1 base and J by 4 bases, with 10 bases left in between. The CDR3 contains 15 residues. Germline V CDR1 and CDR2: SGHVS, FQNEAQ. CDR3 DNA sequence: TGTGCCAGCAGCTTAGGGGTTGAGTCCACCGGGGAGCTGTTTTTT. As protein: CASSLGVESTGELFF.

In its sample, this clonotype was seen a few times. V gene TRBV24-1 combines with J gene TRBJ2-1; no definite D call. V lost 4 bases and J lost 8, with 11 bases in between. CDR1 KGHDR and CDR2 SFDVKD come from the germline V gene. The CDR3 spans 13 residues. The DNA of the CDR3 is TGTGCCACCAGTGAAGGAAGAACAGATGAGCAGTTCTTC. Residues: CATSEGRTDEQFF.

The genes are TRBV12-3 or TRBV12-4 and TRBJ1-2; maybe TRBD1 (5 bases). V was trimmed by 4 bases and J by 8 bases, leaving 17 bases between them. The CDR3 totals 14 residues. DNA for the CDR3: TGTGCCAGCAGTTCCTCGACAGAGCGAAGGGGCTACACCTTC. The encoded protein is CASSSSTERRGYTF.